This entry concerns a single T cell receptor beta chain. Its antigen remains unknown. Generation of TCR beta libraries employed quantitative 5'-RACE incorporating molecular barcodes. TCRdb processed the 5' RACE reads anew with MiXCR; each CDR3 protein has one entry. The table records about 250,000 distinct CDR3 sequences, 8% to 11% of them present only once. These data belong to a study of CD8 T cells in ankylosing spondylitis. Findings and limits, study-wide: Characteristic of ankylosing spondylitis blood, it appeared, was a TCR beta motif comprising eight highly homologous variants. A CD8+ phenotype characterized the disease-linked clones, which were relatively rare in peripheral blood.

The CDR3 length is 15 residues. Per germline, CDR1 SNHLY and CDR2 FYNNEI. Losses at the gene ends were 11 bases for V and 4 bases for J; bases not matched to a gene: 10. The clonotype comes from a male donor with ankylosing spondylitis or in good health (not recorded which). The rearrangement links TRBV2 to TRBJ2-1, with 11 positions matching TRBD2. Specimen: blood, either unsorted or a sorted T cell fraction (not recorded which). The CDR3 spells CACTQGTSGYNEQFF. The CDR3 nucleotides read TGTGCCTGTACACAAGGGACTAGCGGATACAATGAGCAGTTCTTC.